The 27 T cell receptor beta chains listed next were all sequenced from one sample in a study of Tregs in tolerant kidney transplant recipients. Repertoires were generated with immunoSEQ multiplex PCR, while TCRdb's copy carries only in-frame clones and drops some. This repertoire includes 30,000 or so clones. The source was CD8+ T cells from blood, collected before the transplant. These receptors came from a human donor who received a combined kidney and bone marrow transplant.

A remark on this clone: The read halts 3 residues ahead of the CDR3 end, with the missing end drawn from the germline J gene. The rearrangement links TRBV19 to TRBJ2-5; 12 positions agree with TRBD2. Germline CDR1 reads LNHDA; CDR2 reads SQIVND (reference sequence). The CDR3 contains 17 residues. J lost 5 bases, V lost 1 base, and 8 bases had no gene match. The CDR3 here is CASSIGWTSGVGETQYF. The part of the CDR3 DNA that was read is TGTGCCAGTAGTATAGGGTGGACTAGCGGGGTGGGGGAGACC.

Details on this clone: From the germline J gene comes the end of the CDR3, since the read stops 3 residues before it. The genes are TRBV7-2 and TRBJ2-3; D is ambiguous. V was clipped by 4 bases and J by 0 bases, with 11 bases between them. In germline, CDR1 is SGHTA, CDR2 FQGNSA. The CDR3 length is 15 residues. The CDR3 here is CASSSGITSTDTQYF. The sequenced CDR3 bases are TGTGCCAGCAGCTCAGGAATTACTAGCACAGATACG. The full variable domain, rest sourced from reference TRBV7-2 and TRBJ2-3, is GAGVSQSPSNKVTEKGKDVELRCDPISGHTALYWYRQSLGQGLEFLIYFQGNSAPDKSGLPSDRFSAERTGGSVSTLTIQRTQQEDSAVYLCASSSGITSTDTQYFGPGTRLTVL.

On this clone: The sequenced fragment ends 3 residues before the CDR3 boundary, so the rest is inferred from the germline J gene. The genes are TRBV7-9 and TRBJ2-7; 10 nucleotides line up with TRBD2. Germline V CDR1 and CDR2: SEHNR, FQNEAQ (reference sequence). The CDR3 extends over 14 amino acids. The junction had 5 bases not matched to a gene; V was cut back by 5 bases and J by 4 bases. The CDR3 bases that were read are TGTGCCAGCAGCCCACCACTAGCGGGGTACGAG. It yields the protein CASSPPLAGYE. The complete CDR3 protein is CASSPPLAGYEQYF.

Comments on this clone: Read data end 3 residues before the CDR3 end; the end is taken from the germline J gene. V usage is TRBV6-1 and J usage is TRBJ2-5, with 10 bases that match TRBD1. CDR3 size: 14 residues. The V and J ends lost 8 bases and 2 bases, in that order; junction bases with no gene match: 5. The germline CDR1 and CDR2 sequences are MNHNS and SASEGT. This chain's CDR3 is CASGGDRGQETQYF. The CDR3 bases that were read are TGTGCCAGCGGTGGGGACAGGGGACAAGAGACC.

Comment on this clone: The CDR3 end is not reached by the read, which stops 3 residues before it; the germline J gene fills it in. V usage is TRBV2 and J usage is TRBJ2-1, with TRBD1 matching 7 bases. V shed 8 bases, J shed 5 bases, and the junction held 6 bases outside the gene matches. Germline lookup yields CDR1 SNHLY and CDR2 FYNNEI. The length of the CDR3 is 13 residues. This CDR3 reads CASGTVLNNEQFF. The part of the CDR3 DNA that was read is TGTGCCAGCGGGACAGTCTTAAACAATGAG. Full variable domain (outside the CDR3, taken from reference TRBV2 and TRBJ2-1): EPEVTQTPSHQVTQMGQEVILRCVPISNHLYFYWYRQILGQKVEFLVSFYNNEISEKSEIFDDQFSVERPDGSNFTLKIRSTKLEDSAMYFCASGTVLNNEQFFGPGTRLTVL.

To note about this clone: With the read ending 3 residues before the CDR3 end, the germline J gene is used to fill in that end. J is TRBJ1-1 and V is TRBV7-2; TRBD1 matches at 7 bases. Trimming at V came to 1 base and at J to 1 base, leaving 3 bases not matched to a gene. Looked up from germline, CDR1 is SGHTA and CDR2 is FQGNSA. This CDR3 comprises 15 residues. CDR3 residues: CASSLGTGGNTEAFF. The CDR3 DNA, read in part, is TGTGCCAGCAGCTTAGGGACAGGAGGGAACACTGAA.

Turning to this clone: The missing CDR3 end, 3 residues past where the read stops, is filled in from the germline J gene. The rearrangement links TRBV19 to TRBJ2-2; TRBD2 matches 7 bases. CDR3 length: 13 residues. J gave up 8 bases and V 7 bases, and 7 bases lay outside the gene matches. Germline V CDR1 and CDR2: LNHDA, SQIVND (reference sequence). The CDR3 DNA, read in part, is TGTGCCAGTACCGGGACTATTGTGGGGGAG. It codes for CASTGTIVGE. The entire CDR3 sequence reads CASTGTIVGELFF.

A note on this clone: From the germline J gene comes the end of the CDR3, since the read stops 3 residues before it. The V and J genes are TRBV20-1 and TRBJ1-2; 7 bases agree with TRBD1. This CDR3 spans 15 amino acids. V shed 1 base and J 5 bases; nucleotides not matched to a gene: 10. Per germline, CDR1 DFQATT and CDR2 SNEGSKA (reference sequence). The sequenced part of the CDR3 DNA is TGCAGTGCTAGAGGTCAACCGGGACAGAAATATGGC. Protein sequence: CSARGQPGQKYG. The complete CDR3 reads CSARGQPGQKYGYTF.

CDR3 in amino acids: CASSMDDRDLDNEQFF. The sequenced CDR3 bases are TGTGCCAGTAGTATGGATGACAGGGATCTGGACAATGAG. The rearrangement links TRBV19 to TRBJ2-1, with TRBD1 matching over 7 bases. The read stops 3 residues short of the end of the CDR3; the missing end is completed from the germline J gene. With V trimmed by 3 bases and J by 5 bases, 10 bases remained unmatched. The germline gives CDR1 LNHDA, CDR2 SQIVND (reference sequence). This CDR3 has 16 residues.

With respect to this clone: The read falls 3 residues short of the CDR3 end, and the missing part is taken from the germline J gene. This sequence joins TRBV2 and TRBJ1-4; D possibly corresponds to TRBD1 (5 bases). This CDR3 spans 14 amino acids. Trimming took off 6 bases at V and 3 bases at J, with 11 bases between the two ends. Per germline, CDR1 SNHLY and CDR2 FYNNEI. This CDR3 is CASRRGGANEKLFF. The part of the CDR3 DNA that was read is TGTGCCAGCAGGCGCGGAGGGGCTAATGAAAAA. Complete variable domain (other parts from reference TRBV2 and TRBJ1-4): EPEVTQTPSHQVTQMGQEVILRCVPISNHLYFYWYRQILGQKVEFLVSFYNNEISEKSEIFDDQFSVERPDGSNFTLKIRSTKLEDSAMYFCASRRGGANEKLFFGSGTQLSVL.

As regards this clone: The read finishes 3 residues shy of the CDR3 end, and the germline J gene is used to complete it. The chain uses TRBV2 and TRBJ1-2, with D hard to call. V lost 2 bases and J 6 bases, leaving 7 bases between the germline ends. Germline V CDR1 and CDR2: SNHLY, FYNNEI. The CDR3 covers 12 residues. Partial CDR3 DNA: TGTGCCAGCAGTGAATACAGCCATGGC. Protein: CASSEYSHG. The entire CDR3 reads CASSEYSHGYTF. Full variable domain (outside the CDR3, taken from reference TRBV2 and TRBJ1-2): EPEVTQTPSHQVTQMGQEVILRCVPISNHLYFYWYRQILGQKVEFLVSFYNNEISEKSEIFDDQFSVERPDGSNFTLKIRSTKLEDSAMYFCASSEYSHGYTFGSGTRLTVV.

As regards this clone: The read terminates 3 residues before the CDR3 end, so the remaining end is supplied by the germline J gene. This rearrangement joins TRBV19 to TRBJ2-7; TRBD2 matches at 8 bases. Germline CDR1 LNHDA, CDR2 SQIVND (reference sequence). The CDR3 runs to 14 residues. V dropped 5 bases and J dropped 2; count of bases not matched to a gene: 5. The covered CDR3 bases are TGTGCCAGTAGTGACGGCGGGGGGCCCTACGAG. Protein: CASSDGGGPYE. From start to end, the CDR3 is CASSDGGGPYEQYF.

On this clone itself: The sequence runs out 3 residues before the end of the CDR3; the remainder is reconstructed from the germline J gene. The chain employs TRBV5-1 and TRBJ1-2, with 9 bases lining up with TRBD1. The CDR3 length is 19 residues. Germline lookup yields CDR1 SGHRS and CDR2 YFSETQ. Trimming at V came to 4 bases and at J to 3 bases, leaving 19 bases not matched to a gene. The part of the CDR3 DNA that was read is TGCGCCAGCAGCCTCGGAACGGGACAGGGTAGGATTTCTGACTATGGC. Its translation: CASSLGTGQGRISDYG. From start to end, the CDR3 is CASSLGTGQGRISDYGYTF.

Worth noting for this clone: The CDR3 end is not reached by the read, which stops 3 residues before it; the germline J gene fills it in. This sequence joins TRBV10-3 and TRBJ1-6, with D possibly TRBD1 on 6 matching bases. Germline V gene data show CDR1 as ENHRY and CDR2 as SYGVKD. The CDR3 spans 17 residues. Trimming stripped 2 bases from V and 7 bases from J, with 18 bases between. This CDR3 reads CAISERLNRDRNSPLHF. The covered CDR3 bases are TGTGCCATCAGTGAGCGACTTAACAGGGATAGGAATTCACCC.

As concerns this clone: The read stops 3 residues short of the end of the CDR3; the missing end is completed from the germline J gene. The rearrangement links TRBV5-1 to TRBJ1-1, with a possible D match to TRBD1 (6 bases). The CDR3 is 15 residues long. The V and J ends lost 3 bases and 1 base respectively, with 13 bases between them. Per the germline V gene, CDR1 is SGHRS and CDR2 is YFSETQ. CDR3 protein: CASSWRQAANTEAFF. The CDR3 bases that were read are TGCGCCAGCAGCTGGAGACAGGCCGCGAACACTGAA.

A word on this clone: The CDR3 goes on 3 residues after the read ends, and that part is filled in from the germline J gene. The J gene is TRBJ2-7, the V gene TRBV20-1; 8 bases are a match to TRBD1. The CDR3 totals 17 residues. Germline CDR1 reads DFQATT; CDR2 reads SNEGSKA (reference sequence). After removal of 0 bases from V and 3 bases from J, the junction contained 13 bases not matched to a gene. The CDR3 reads CSARDLSQGAHIYEQYF. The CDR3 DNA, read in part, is TGCAGTGCTAGAGACCTCTCGCAGGGGGCACATATCTACGAG.

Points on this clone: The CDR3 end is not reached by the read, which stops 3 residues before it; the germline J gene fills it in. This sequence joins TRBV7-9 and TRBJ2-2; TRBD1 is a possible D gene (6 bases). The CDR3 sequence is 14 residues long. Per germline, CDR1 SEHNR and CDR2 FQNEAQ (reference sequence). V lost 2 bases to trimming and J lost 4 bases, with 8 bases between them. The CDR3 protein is CASSLLGATGELFF. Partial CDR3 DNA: TGTGCCAGCAGCTTATTGGGGGCCACCGGGGAG.

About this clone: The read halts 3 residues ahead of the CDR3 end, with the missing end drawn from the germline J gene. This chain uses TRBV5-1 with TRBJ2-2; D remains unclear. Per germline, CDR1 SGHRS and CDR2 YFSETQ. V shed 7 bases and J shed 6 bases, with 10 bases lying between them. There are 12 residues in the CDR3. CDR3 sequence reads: CASFQVSGELFF. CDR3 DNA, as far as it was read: TGCGCCAGCTTCCAGGTGTCCGGGGAG.

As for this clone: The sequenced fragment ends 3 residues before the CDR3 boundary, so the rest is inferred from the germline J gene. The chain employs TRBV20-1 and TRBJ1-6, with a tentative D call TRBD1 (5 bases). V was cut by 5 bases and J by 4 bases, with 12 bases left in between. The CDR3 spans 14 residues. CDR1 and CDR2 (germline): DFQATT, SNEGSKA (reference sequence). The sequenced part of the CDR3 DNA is TGCAGTGCTCCAGGGTCCGATTATAATTCACCC. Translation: CSAPGSDYNSP. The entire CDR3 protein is CSAPGSDYNSPLHF.

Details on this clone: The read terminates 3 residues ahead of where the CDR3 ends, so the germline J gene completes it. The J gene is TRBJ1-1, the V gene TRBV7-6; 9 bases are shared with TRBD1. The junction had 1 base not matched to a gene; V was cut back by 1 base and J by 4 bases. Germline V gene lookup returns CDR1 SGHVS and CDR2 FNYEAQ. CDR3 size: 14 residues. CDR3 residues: CASSLDRGLTEAFF. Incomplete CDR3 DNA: TGTGCCAGCAGCTTAGACAGGGGGCTCACTGAA.

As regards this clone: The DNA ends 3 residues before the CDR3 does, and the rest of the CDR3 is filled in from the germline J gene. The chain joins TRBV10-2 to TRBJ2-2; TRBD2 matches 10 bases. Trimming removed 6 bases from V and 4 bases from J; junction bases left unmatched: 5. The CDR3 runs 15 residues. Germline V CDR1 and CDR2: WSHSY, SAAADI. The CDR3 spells CASSLAGDITGELFF. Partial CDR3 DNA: TGCGCCAGCAGCCTAGCGGGAGATATCACCGGGGAG.

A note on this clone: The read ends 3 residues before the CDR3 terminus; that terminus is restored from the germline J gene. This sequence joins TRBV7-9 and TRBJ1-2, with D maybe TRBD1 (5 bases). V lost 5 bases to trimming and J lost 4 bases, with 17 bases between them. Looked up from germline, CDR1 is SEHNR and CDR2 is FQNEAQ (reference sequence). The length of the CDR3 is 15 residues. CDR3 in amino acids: CASSQGAGDGYGYTF. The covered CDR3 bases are TGTGCCAGCAGCCAGGGAGCCGGCGACGGCTATGGC.

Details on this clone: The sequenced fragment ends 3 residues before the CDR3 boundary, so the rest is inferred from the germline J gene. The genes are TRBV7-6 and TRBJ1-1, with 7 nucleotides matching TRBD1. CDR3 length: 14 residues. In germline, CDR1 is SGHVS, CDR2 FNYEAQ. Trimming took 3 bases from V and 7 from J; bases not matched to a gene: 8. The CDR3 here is CASSFDREMGEAFF. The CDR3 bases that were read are TGTGCCAGCAGCTTTGACAGGGAGATGGGTGAA.

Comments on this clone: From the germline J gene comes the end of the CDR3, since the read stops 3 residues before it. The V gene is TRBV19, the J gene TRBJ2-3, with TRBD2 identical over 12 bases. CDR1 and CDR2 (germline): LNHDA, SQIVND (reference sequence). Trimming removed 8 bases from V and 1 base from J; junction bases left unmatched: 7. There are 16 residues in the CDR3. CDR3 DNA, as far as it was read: TGTGCCAGTGCTAGCGGGAGGGCTGTCGGCACAGATACG. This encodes CASASGRAVGTDT. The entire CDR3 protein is CASASGRAVGTDTQYF.

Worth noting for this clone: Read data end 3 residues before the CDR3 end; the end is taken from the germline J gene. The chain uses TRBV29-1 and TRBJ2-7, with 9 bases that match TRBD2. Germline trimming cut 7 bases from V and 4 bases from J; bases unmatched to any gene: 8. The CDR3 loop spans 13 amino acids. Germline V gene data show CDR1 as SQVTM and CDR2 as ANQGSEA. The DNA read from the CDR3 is TGCAGCGCCCAGCCAAGCGGGAGGTACGAG. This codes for CSAQPSGRYE. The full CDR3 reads CSAQPSGRYEQYF.

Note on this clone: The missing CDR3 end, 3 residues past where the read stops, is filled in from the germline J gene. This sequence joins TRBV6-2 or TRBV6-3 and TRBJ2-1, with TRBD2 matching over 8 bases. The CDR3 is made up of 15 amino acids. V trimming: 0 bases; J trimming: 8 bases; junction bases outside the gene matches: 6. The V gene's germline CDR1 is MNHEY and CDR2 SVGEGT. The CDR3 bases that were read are TGTGCCAGCAGTTACTCCGGGGGGGGGCTAGATGAG. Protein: CASSYSGGGLDE. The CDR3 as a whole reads CASSYSGGGLDEQFF.

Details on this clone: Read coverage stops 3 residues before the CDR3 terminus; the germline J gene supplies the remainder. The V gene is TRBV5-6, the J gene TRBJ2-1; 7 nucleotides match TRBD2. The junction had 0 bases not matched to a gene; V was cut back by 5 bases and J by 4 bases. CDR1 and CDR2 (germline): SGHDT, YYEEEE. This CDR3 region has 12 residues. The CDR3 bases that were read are TGTGCCAGCAGGGGGGGGTACAATGAG. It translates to CASRGGYNE. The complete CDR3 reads CASRGGYNEQFF.